This TCR beta chain derives from a study of blood T cell repertoires in COVID-19. Germline-derived CDR1 and CDR2 are MNHEY and SMNVEV (reference sequence). Trimming removed 3 bases from V and 5 bases from J; junction bases left unmatched: 11. This CDR3 region has 16 residues. TCRdb keeps only in-frame clones here, not all; method: immunoSEQ multiplex PCR. Of a few hundred thousand clones in the sample, around four fifths were seen once. The chain is built from TRBV27 and TRBJ2-7, with TRBD1 matching over 9 bases. The TCR sequence derives from a woman aged 45-60 years with active or convalescent COVID-19. The sequenced sample was peripheral blood. This chain's CDR3 is CASSLNEPGQGHEQYF. The CDR3 DNA follows: TGTGCCAGCAGTTTGAACGAGCCGGGACAGGGCCACGAGCAGTACTTC.